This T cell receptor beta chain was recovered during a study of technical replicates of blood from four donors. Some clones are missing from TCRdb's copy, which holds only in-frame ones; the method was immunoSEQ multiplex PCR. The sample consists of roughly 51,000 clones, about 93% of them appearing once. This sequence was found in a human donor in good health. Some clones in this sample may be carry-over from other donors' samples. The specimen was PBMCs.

CDR3 loop: CASSLTRPSGTIYEQYF. The CDR3 nucleotides read TGTGCCAGCAGCTTAACGAGGCCTAGCGGGACCATCTACGAGCAGTACTTC. This chain links TRBV7-3 with TRBJ2-7, with 9 bases aligning to TRBD2. The germline CDR1 and CDR2 sequences are SGHTA and FQGTGA. The ends lost 0 bases at V and 3 bases at J; junction bases unmatched: 9. There are 17 residues in the CDR3.